The 5 T cell receptor gamma chains below all came from one sample that was sequenced in a study of γδ T cells in repeated Plasmodium falciparum infection listed by TCRdb under 2021. For bulk TCR repertoire analysis, Vgamma9/Vdelta2+ and Vdelta2-negative gammadelta T cell populations were isolated by flow sorting from peripheral blood mononuclear cells. Library creation used multiplex PCR. Sequenced on an Illumina MiSeq. Identical DNA sequences were merged into single rows after TCRdb reprocessed the public reads with CATT. Here the sample has 13,000 to 15,000 gamma-chain clones; around 1.5% occur a single time. The ten largest clones take up around 26% of the sample. Sequenced: gamma-delta T cells from blood. The source is a pool of human donors (malaria-infected and uninfected, not separated).

In regard to this clone: A single base is all that separates this from a far larger clone, so a read error is likely. The sample contains more than one DNA sequence encoding this CDR3. The rearrangement uses TRGV9 and TRGJP. No J segment appears in TCRdb, so it was assigned here by matching the sequence to germline. This CDR3 is 13 amino acids long. Per the germline V gene, CDR1 is GITISATS and CDR2 is ISYDGTV (reference sequence). The CDR3 loop reads CALWELGKKIKVF. The CDR3 DNA sequence: TGTGCCTTATGGGAGTTGGGCAAAAAAATCAAGGTATTT.

In this sample, this clone turned up many times. A much larger clone differs by one base, so this may be a read error. It is unclear where the CDR3 begins or ends on the DNA, so no DNA is shown, and the CDR3 is as TCRdb lists it. Called V gene: TRGV3; the J gene was not called. Counting both end residues, the CDR3 totals 31 amino acids. The germline CDR1 and CDR2 sequences are VTNTFY and YDVSTARD (reference sequence). This CDR3 is CATWDRIIIRNSLAVEQHWLSQVSIGRIQHF.

This clone was recorded many times. This DNA translates differently at residue 12 from the TCRdb protein, which is that of a much larger clone; a read error is likely, and the protein shown is the DNA's own translation. The chain employs TRGV9 and TRGJP1. Since TCRdb gives no J gene, matching the DNA to germline was used here to assign it. Germline CDR1 GITISATS, CDR2 ISYDGTV (reference sequence). The CDR3 extends over 15 amino acids. The CDR3 DNA is TGTGCCTTGTGGGAGGTGCACCCCACTGGTTGGCTCAAGATATTT. Translating it yields CALWEVHPTGWLKIF.

Notes on this clone: This likely came from a read error, as a far larger clone is one base away. This sample also contains other DNA sequences that code for the same CDR3. The V segment is TRGV9, and no J call was made. The germline CDR1 and CDR2 sequences are GITISATS and ISYDGTV (reference sequence). This CDR3 has 17 residues. The CDR3 region has the DNA TGTGCCTTGTGGGAGGTCTACTCCGAGTTGGGCAAAAAAATCAAGGTATTC. Residues: CALWEVYSELGKKIKVF.

This clone has a handful of counts. TCRdb shows a much larger clone's protein in place of this DNA's translation, and the two differ at residue 13, likely through a read error; the protein shown is translated from the DNA. The CDR3 DNA reads TGTGCCTTGTGGGAGGTGCATTCGGGAGAGTTGGGCAGAAAAATCAAGGTATTT. Its protein is CALWEVHSGELGRKIKVF. This rearrangement joins TRGV9 to TRGJP. TCRdb carries no J gene annotation; the J gene was assigned here by matching the DNA with germline. CDR3 size: 18 residues. The V gene's germline CDR1 is GITISATS and CDR2 ISYDGTV (reference sequence).